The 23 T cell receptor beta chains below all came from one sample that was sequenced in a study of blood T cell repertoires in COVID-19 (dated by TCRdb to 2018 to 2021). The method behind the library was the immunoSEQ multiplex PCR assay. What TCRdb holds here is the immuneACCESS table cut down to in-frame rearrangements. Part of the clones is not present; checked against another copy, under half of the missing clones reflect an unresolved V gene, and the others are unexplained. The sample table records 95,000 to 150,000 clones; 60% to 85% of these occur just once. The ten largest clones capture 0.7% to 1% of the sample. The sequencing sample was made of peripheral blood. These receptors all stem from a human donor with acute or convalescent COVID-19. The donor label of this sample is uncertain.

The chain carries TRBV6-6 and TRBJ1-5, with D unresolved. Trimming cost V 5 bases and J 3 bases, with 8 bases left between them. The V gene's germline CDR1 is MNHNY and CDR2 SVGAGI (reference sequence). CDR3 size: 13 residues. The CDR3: CASSPVYNQPQHF. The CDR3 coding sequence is TGTGCCAGCAGTCCGGTCTACAATCAGCCCCAGCATTTT.

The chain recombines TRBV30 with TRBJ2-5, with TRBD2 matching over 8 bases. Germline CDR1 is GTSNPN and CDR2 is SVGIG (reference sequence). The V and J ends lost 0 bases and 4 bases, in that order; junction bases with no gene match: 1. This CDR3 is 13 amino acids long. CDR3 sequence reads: CAWSVSGGETQYF. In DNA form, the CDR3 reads TGTGCCTGGAGTGTAAGCGGGGGAGAGACCCAGTACTTC.

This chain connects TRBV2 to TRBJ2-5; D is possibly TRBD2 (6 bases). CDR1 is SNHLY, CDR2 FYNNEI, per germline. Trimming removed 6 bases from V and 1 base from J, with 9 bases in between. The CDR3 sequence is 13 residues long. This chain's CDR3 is CASRRDPQETQYF. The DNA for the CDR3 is TGTGCCAGCAGGCGGGATCCCCAAGAGACCCAGTACTTC. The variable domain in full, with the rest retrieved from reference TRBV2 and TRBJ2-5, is EPEVTQTPSHQVTQMGQEVILRCVPISNHLYFYWYRQILGQKVEFLVSFYNNEISEKSEIFDDQFSVERPDGSNFTLKIRSTKLEDSAMYFCASRRDPQETQYFGPGTRLLVL.

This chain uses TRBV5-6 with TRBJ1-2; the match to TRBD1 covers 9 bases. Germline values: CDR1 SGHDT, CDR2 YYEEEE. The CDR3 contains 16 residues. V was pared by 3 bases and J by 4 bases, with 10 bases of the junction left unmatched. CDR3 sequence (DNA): TGTGCCAGCAGCTGGCGTCCACAGGGGGCAGGCTATGGCTACACCTTC. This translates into CASSWRPQGAGYGYTF.

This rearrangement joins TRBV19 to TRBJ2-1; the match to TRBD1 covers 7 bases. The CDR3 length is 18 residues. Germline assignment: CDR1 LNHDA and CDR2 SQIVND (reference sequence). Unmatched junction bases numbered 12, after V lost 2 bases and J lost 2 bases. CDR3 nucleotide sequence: TGTGCCAGTAGTATACGACAGGGTAGTACTTTTGCCTACAATGAGCAGTTCTTC. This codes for CASSIRQGSTFAYNEQFF. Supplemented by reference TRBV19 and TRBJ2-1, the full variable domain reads DGGITQSPKYLFRKEGQNVTLSCEQNLNHDAMYWYRQDPGQGLRLIYYSQIVNDFQKGDIAEGYSVSREKKESFPLTVTSAQKNPTAFYLCASSIRQGSTFAYNEQFFGPGTRLTVL.

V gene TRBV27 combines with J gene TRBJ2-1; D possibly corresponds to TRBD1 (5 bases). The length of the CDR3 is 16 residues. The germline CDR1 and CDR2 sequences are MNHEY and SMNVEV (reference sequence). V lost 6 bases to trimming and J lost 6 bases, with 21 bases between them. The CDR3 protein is CASSRPFRREINEQFF. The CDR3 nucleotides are TGTGCCAGCAGCCGACCTTTCCGCAGGGAAATCAATGAGCAGTTCTTC.

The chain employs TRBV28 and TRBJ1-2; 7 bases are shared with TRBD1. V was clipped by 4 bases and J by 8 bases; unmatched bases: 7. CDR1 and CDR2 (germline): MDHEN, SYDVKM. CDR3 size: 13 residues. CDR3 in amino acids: CASSSRQGAGYTF. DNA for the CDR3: TGTGCCAGCAGTTCCCGACAGGGAGCCGGCTACACCTTC.

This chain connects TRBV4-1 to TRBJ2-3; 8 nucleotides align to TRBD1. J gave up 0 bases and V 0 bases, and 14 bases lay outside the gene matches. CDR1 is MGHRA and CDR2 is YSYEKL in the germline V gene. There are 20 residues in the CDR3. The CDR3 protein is CASSQELIPWDRYSTDTQYF. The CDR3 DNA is TGCGCCAGCAGCCAAGAGTTAATCCCGTGGGACAGGTATAGCACAGATACGCAGTATTTT.

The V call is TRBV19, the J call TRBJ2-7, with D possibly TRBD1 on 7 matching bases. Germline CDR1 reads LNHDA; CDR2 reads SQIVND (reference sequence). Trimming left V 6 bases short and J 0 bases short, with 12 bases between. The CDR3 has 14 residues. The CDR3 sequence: CASREGQSSYEQYV. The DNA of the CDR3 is TGTGCCAGTAGGGAGGGACAGAGCTCCTACGAGCAGTACGTC.

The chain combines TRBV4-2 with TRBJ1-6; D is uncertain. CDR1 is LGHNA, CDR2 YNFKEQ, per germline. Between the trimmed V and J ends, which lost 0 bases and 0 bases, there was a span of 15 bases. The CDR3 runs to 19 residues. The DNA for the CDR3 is TGTGCCAGCAGCCAAGATCTGGAGACGAGGAGCTCCTATAATTCACCCCTCCACTTT. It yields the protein CASSQDLETRSSYNSPLHF.

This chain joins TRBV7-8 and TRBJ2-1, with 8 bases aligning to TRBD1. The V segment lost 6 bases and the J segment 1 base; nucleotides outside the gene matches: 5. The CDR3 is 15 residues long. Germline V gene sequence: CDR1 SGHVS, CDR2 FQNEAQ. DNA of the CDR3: TGTGCCAGCAGTTCTACAGGGGGTTCCTACAATGAGCAGTTCTTC. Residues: CASSSTGGSYNEQFF. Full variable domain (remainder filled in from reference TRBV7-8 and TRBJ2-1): GAGVSQSPRYKVAKRGQDVALRCDPISGHVSLFWYQQALGQGPEFLTYFQNEAQLDKSGLPSDRFFAERPEGSVSTLKIQRTQQEDSAVYLCASSSTGGSYNEQFFGPGTRLTVL.

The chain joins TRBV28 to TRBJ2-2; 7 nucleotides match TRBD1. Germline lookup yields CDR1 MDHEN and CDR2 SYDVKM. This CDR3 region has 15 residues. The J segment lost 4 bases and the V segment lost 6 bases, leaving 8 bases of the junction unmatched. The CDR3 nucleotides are TGTGCCAGCAGGTACAGGGGCACGGGCACCGGGGAGCTGTTTTTT. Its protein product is CASRYRGTGTGELFF.

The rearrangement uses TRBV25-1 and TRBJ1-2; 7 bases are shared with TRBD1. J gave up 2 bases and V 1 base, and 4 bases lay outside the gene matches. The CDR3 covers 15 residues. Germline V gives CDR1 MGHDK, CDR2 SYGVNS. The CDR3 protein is CASSESGRGNYGYTF. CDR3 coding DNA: TGTGCCAGCAGTGAATCGGGCAGGGGGAACTATGGCTACACCTTC.

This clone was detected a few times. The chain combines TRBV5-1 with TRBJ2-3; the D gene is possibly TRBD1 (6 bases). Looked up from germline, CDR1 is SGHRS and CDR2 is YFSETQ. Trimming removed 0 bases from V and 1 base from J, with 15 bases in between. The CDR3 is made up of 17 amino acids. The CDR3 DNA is TGCGCCAGCAGCTTGGGTGGGACATCCACCCGCACAGATACGCAGTATTTT. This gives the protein CASSLGGTSTRTDTQYF.

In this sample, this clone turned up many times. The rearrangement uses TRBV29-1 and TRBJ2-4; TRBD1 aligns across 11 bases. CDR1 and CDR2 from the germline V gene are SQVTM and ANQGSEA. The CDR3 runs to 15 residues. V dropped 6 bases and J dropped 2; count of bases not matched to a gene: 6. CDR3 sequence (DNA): TGCAGCGTGGTCGGGACAGGGGGTACCAAAAACATTCAGTACTTC. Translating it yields CSVVGTGGTKNIQYF.

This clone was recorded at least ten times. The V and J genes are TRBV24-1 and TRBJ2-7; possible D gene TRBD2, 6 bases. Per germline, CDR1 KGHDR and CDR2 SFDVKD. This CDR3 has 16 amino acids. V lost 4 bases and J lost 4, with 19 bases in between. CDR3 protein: CATSDQSGGVLYEQYV. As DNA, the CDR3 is TGTGCCACCAGTGACCAAAGTGGCGGGGTTCTTTACGAGCAGTACGTC.

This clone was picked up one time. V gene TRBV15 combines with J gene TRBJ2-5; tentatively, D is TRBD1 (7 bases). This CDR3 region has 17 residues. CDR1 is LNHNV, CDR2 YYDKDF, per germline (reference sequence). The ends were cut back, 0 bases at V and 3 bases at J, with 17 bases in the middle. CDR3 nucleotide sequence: TGTGCCACCAGCAGAGAAATCTACAGGGGAGGCGAAGAGACCCAGTACTTC. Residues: CATSREIYRGGEETQYF.

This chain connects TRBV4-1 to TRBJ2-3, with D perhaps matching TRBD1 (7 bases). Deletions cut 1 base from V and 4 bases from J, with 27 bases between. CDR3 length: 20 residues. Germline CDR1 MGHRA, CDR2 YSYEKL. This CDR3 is CASSQGGRRGPGRGSDTQYF. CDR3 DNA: TGCGCCAGCAGCCAAGGGGGGAGGAGGGGGCCAGGACGAGGCTCAGATACGCAGTATTTT.

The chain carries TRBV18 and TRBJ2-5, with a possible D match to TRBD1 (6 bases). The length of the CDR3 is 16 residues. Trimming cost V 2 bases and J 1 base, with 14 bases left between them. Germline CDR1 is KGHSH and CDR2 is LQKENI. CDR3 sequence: CASSPKRNRVQETQYF. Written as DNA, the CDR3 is TGTGCCAGCTCACCAAAAAGAAACAGGGTCCAAGAGACCCAGTACTTC. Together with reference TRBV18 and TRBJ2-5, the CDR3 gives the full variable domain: NAGVMQNPRHLVRRRGQEARLRCSPMKGHSHVYWYRQLPEEGLKFMVYLQKENIIDESGMPKERFSAEFPKEGPSILRIQQVVRGDSAAYFCASSPKRNRVQETQYFGPGTRLLVL.

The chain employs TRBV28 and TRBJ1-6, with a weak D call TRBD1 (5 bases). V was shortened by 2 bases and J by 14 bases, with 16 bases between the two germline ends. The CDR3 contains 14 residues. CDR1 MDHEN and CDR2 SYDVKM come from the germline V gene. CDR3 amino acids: CASSLGGNGRALHF. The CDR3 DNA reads TGTGCCAGCAGTTTAGGGGGGAATGGTAGAGCCCTCCACTTT.

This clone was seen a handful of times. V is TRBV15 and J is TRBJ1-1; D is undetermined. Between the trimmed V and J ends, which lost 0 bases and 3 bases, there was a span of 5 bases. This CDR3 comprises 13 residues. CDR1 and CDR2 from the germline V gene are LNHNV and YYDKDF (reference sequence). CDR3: CATSRDQDTEAFF. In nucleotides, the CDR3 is TGTGCCACCAGCAGAGATCAGGACACTGAAGCTTTCTTT.

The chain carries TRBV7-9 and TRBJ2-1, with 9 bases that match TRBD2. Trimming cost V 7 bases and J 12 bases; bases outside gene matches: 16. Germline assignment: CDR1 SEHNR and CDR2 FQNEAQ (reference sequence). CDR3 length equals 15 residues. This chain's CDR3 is CASMPGLAAVGGQFF. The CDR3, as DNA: TGTGCCAGCATGCCGGGACTAGCAGCTGTAGGTGGGCAGTTCTTC.

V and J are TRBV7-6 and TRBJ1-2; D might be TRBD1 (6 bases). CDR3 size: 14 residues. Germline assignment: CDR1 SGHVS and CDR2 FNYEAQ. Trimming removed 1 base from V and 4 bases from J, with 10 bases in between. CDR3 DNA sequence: TGTGCCAGCAGCTTAGGGCAGGGGACCTATGGCTACACCTTC. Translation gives CASSLGQGTYGYTF.